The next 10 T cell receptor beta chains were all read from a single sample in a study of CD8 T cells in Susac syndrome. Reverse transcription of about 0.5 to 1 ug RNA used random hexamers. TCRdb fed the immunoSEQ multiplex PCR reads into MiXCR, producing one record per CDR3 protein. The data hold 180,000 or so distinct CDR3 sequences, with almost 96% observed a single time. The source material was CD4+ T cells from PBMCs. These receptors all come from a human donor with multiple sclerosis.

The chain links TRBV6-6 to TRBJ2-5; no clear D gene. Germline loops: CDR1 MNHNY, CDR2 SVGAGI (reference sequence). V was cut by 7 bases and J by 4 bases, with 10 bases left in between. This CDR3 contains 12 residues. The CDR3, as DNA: TGTGCCAGCACCTTCAAAGGAGAGACCCAGTACTTC. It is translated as CASTFKGETQYF.

The CDR3 DNA is TGTGCCATCAGTGGGGGGACAGGGACCTACGAGCAGTACTTC. Translating it yields CAISGGTGTYEQYF. The rearrangement links TRBV10-3 to TRBJ2-7; TRBD1 matches 9 bases. Germline CDR1 is ENHRY and CDR2 is SYGVKD. J lost 2 bases, V lost 4 bases, and 3 bases had no gene match. The CDR3 totals 14 residues.

The CDR3: CASSYSGGASNQPQHF. The CDR3, as DNA: TGTGCCAGCAGTTATAGCGGGGGCGCAAGCAATCAGCCCCAGCATTTT. The rearrangement joins TRBV6-2 or TRBV6-3 to TRBJ1-5, with D possibly matching TRBD1 (6 bases). Trimming left V 3 bases short and J 1 base short, with 13 bases between. CDR3 length: 16 residues. Germline V CDR1 and CDR2: MNHEY, SVGEGT.

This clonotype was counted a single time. Here the CDR3 DNA reads TGTGCCAGCAGTTTCTACAATTTCGACGGACCCTCTGGGGCCAACGTCCTGACTTTC. This translates into CASSFYNFDGPSGANVLTF. The genes are TRBV27 and TRBJ2-6, with D uncertain. This CDR3 comprises 19 residues. Germline assignment: CDR1 MNHEY and CDR2 SMNVEV (reference sequence). Trimming took 3 bases from V and 0 from J, leaving 18 bases between them.

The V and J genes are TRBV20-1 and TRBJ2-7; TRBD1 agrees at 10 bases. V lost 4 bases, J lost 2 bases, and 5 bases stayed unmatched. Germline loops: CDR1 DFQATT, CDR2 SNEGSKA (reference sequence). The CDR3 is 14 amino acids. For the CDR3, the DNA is TGCAGTGCTAACTCGGACAGGGGGACCTACGAGCAGTACTTC. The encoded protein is CSANSDRGTYEQYF.

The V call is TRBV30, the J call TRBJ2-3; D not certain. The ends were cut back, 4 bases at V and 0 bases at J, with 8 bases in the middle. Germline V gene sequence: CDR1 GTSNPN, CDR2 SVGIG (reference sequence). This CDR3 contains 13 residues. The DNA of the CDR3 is TGTGCCTGGAATTTTGTTAGCACAGATACGCAGTATTTT. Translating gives CAWNFVSTDTQYF. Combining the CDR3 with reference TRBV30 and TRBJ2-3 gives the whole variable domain SQTIHQWPATLVQPVGSPLSLECTVEGTSNPNLYWYRQAAGRGLQLLFYSVGIGQISSEVPQNLSASRPQDRQFILSSKKLLLSDSGFYLCAWNFVSTDTQYFGPGTRLTVL.

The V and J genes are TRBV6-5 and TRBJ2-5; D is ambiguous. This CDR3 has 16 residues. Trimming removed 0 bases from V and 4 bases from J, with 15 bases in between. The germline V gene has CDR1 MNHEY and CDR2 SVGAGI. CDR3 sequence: CASSYSRAGLGETQYF. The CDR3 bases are TGTGCCAGCAGTTACTCCCGGGCAGGCCTTGGAGAGACCCAGTACTTC.

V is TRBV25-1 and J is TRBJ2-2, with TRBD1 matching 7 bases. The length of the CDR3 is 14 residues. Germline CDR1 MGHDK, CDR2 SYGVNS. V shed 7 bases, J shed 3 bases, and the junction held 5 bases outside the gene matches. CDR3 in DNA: TGTGCCAGCACCCGACAGGGTTACACCGGGGAGCTGTTTTTT. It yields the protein CASTRQGYTGELFF.

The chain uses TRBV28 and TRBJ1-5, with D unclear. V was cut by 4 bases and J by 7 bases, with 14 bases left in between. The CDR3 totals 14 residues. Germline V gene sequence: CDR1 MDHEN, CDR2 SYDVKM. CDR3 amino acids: CASSSTNAAQPQHF. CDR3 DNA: TGTGCCAGCAGTTCGACGAATGCGGCCCAGCCCCAGCATTTT.

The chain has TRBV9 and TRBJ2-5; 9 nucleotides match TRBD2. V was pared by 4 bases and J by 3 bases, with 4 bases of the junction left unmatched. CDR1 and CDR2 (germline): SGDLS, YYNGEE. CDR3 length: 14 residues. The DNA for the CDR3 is TGTGCCAGCAGCCCCAGACTAGCGGAAGAGACCCAGTACTTC. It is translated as CASSPRLAEETQYF.